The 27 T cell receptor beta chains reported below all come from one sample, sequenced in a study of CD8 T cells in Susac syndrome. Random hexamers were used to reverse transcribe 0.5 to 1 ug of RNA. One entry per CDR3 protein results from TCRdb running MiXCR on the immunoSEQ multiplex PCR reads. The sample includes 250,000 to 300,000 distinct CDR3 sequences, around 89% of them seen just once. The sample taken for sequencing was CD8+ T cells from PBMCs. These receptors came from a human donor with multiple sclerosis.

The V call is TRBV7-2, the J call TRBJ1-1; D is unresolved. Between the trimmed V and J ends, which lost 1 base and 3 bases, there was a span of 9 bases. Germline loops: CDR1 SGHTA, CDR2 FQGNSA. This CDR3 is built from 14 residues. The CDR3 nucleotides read TGTGCCAGCAGCTTAGTTGCTCGGGACACTGAAGCTTTCTTT. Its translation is CASSLVARDTEAFF.

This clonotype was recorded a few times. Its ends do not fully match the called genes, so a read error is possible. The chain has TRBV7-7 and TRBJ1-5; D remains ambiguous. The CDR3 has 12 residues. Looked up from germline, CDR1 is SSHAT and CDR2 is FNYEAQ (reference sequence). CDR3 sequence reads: CASSSGSQPQHF. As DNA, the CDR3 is TGTGCTAGCAGCTCCGGCAGTCAGCCCCAGCATTTT.

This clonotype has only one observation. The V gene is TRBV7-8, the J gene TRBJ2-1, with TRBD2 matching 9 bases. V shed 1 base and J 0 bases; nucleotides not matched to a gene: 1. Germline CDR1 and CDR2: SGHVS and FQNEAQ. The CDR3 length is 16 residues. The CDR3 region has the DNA TGTGCCAGCAGCTTAGTACTAGCGGGCTCCTACAATGAGCAGTTCTTC. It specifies CASSLVLAGSYNEQFF.

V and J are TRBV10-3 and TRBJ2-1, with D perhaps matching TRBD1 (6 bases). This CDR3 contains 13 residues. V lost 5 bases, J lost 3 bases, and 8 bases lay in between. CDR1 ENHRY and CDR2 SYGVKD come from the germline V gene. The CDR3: CAISRGIYNEQFF. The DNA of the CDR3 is TGTGCCATCAGTAGGGGGATCTACAATGAGCAGTTCTTC.

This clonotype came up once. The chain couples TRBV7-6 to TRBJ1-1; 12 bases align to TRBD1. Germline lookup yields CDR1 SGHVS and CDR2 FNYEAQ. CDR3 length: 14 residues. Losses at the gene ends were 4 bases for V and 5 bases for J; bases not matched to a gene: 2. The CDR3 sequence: CASSWDRGQTEAFF. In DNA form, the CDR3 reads TGTGCCAGCAGCTGGGACAGGGGGCAGACTGAAGCTTTCTTT.

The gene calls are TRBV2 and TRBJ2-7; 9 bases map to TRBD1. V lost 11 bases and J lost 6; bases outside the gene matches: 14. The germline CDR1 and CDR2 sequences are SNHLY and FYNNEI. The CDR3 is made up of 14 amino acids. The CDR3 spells CAGSPRDRVREQYF. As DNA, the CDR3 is TGTGCCGGCTCGCCCCGGGACAGGGTTCGCGAGCAGTACTTC.

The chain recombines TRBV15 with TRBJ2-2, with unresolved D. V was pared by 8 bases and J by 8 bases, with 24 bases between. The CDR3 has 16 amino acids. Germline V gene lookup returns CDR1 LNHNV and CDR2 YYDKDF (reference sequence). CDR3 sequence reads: CATARFFSPSAGELFF. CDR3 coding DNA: TGTGCCACCGCTAGGTTTTTTTCTCCGTCAGCTGGGGAGCTGTTTTTT.

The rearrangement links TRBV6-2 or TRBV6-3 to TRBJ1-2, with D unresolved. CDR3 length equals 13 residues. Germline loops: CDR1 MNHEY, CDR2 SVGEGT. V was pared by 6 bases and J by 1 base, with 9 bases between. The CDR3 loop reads CASRPLLNYGYTF. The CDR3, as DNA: TGTGCCAGCAGACCACTACTTAACTATGGCTACACCTTC.

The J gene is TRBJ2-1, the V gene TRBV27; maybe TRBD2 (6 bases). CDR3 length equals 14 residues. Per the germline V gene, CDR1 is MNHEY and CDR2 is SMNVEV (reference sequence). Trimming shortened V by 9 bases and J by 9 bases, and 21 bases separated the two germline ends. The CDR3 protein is CASMEGPFFSEQFF. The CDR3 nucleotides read TGTGCCAGTATGGAGGGCCCCTTTTTCAGTGAGCAGTTCTTC.

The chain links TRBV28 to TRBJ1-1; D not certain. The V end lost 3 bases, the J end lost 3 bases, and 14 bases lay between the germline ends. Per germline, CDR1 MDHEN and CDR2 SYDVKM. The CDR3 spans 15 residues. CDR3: CASSFIGTSDTEAFF. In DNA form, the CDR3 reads TGTGCCAGCAGTTTTATCGGCACTTCTGACACTGAAGCTTTCTTT.

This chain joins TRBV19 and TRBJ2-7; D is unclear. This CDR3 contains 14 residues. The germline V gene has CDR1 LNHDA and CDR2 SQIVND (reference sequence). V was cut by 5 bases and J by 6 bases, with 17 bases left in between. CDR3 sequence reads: CASSYPGRNGEQYF. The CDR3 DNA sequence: TGTGCCAGTAGTTACCCAGGAAGGAACGGCGAGCAGTACTTC. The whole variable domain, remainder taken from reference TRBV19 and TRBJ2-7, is DGGITQSPKYLFRKEGQNVTLSCEQNLNHDAMYWYRQDPGQGLRLIYYSQIVNDFQKGDIAEGYSVSREKKESFPLTVTSAQKNPTAFYLCASSYPGRNGEQYFGPGTRLTVT.

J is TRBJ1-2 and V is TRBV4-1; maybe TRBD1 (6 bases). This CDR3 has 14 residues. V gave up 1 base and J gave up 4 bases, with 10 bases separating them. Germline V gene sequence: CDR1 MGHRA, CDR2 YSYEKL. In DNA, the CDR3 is TGCGCCAGCAGCCAAGCGCAGGGGTCCTATGGCTACACCTTC. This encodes CASSQAQGSYGYTF.

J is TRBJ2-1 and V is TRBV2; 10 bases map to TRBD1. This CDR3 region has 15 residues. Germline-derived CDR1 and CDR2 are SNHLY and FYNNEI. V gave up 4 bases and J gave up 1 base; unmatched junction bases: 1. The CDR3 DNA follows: TGTGCCAGCAGTGGGACAGGGGGATCCTACAATGAGCAGTTCTTC. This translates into CASSGTGGSYNEQFF.

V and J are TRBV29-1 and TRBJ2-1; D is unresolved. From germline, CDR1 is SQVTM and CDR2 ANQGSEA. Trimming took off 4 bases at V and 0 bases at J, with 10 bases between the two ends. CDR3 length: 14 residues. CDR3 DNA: TGCAGCGTTGGCAGAACGAGCTCCTACAATGAGCAGTTCTTC. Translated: CSVGRTSSYNEQFF.

The CDR3 sequence: CASRQGLQETQYF. The CDR3 bases are TGTGCCAGCAGACAGGGGCTACAAGAGACCCAGTACTTC. This chain connects TRBV28 to TRBJ2-5, with 7 nucleotides matching TRBD1. With V trimmed by 6 bases and J by 2 bases, 3 bases remained unmatched. CDR1 MDHEN and CDR2 SYDVKM come from the germline V gene. This CDR3 has 13 residues.

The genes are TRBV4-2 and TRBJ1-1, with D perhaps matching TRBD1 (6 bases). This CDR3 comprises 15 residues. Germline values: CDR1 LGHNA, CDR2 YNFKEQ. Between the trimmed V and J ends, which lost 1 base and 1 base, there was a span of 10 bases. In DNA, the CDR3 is TGTGCCAGCAGCCAAGTACAGGGTAGGAACACTGAAGCTTTCTTT. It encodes CASSQVQGRNTEAFF.

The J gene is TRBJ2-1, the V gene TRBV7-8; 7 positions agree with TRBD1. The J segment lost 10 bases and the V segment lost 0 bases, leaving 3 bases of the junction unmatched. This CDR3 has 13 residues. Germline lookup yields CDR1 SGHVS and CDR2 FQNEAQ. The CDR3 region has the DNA TGTGCCAGCAGCTTAGCGGGACAGCCGGAGCAGTTCTTC. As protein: CASSLAGQPEQFF.

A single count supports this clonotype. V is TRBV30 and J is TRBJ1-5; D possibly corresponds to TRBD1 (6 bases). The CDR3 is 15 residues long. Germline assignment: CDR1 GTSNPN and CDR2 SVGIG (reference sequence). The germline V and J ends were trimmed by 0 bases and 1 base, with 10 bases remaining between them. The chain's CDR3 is CAWSVRGLSNQPQHF. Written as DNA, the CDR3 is TGTGCCTGGAGTGTACGGGGGCTGAGCAATCAGCCCCAGCATTTT.

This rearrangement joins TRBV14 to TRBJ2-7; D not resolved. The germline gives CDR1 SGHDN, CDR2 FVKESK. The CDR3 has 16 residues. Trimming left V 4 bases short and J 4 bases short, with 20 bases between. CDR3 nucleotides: TGTGCCAGCAGCCTTAAACTTTCATCTTGGGCTTACGAGCAGTACTTC. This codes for CASSLKLSSWAYEQYF.

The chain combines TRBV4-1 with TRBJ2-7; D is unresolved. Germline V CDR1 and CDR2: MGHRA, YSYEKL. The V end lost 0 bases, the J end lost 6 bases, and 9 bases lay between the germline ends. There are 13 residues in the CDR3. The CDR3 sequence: CASSQDDWGEQYF. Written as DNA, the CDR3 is TGCGCCAGCAGCCAAGATGATTGGGGCGAGCAGTACTTC.

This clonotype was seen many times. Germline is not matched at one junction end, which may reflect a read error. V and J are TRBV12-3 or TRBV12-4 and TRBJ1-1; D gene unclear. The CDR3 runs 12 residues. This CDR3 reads CASSLGNTEAFF. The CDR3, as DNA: TGTGCCAGCAGCTTAGGGAACACTGAAGCTTTCTTT.

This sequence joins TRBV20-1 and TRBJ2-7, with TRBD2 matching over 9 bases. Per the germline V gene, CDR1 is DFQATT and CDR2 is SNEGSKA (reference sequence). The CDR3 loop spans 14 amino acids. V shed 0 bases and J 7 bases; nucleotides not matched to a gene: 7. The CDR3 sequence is CSAREDSGSHEQYF. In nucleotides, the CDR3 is TGCAGTGCTAGAGAGGATAGCGGGAGTCATGAGCAGTACTTC.

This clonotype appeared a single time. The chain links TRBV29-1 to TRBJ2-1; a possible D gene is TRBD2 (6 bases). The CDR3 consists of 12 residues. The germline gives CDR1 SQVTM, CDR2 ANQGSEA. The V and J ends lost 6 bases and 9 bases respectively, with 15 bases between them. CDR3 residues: CSVARDFSEQFF. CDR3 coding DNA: TGCAGCGTCGCCCGGGACTTCTCTGAGCAGTTCTTC.

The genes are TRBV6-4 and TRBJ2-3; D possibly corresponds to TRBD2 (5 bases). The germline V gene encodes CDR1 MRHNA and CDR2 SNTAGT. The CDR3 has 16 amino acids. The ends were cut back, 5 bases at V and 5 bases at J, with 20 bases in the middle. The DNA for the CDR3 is TGTGCCAGCAGTCCCAACGGGGTGGGAGATGGAGATACGCAGTATTTT. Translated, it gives CASSPNGVGDGDTQYF.

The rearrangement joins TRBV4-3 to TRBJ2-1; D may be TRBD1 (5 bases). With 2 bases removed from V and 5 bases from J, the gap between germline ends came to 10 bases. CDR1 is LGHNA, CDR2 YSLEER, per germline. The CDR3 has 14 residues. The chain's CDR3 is CASSQFQGHNEQFF. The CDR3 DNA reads TGCGCCAGCAGCCAATTCCAGGGCCACAATGAGCAGTTCTTC.

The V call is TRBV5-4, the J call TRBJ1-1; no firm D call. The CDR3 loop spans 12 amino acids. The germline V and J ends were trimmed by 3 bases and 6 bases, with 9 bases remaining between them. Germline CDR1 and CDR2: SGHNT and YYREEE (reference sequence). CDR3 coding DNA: TGTGCCAGCAGCTCCATCGGGGCTGAAGCTTTCTTT. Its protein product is CASSSIGAEAFF.

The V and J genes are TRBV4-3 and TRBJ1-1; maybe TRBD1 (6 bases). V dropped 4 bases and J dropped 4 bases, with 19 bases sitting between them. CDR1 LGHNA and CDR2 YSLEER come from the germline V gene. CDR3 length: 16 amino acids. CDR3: CASSLQGGAGVTEAFF. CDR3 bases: TGCGCCAGCAGCCTCCAAGGAGGGGCAGGGGTCACTGAAGCTTTCTTT.